Below are 13 T cell receptor beta chains sequenced from a single sample in a study of blood T cell repertoires in COVID-19. Produced via immunoSEQ multiplex PCR; TCRdb's table is partial and in-frame only. The repertoire consists of under 200,000 clones, with approximately 80% occurring once and the leading ten covering approximately 10%. The sequencing sample was made of PBMCs or T cells enriched from blood (not recorded which). The source of these receptors is a man aged 50 to 60 who had recovered from COVID-19.

CDR3 coding DNA: TGTGCCAGTAGTCTTCAGGGGAATGGCAATCAGCCCCAGCATTTT. Amino acids: CASSLQGNGNQPQHF. The chain employs TRBV19 and TRBJ1-5, with D possibly matching TRBD1 (6 bases). There are 15 residues in the CDR3. CDR1 LNHDA and CDR2 SQIVND come from the germline V gene (reference sequence). With 5 bases removed from V and 2 bases from J, the gap between germline ends came to 13 bases.

V usage is TRBV20-1 and J usage is TRBJ1-2; D is ambiguous. Germline V gives CDR1 DFQATT, CDR2 SNEGSKA (reference sequence). This CDR3 region has 11 residues. Trimming shortened V by 6 bases and J by 8 bases, and 13 bases separated the two germline ends. CDR3 loop: CSARTTHGYTF. For the CDR3, the DNA is TGCAGTGCAAGGACTACACACGGCTACACCTTC.

The chain has TRBV5-1 and TRBJ2-3; 13 nucleotides agree with TRBD2. CDR3 size: 17 residues. V gave up 2 bases and J gave up 0 bases; unmatched junction bases: 3. Germline V gene sequence: CDR1 SGHRS, CDR2 YFSETQ. CDR3 in amino acids: CASSLLAGGPSTDTQYF. DNA of the CDR3: TGCGCCAGCAGCTTACTAGCGGGAGGGCCGAGCACAGATACGCAGTATTTT.

The V call is TRBV11-1, the J call TRBJ2-7; 9 bases fit TRBD2. The J segment lost 7 bases and the V segment lost 4 bases, leaving 11 bases of the junction unmatched. There are 15 residues in the CDR3. CDR1 SGHAT and CDR2 FQDESV come from the germline V gene (reference sequence). CDR3 bases: TGTGCCAGCAGCTCCAGTGAGCGGGGGGCAAGAGAGCAGTACTTC. Its protein is CASSSSERGAREQYF.

The V gene is TRBV28, the J gene TRBJ1-5, with D maybe TRBD1 (5 bases). Per the germline V gene, CDR1 is MDHEN and CDR2 is SYDVKM. The CDR3 loop spans 13 amino acids. Trimming took off 10 bases at V and 0 bases at J, with 10 bases between the two ends. The DNA of the CDR3 is TGTGCCATCCAGGGATATAGCAATCAGCCCCAGCATTTT. This translates into CAIQGYSNQPQHF.

A single count supports this clone. The genes are TRBV6-5 and TRBJ2-1; the D gene is possibly TRBD2 (5 bases). Trimming took off 6 bases at V and 6 bases at J, with 15 bases between the two ends. The CDR3 totals 14 residues. Germline V gene lookup returns CDR1 MNHEY and CDR2 SVGAGI. The CDR3 DNA sequence: TGTGCCAGCAGCCGCAGCGGATCCACCAATGAGCAGTTCTTC. Translated, it gives CASSRSGSTNEQFF.

The CDR3 sequence: CASSLASGSYNEQFF. The CDR3 DNA sequence: TGTGCCAGCAGCTTGGCTAGCGGGAGTTACAATGAGCAGTTCTTC. This chain joins TRBV5-4 and TRBJ2-1; 10 bases match TRBD2. Trimming cost V 0 bases and J 4 bases; bases outside gene matches: 1. This CDR3 region has 15 residues. Germline loops: CDR1 SGHNT, CDR2 YYREEE (reference sequence).

In its sample, this clone was seen a few times. The chain carries TRBV11-2 and TRBJ1-5; D gene unclear. V lost 2 bases, J lost 0 bases, and 8 bases lay in between. CDR3 length: 15 amino acids. The germline gives CDR1 SGHAT, CDR2 FQNNGV. The CDR3 sequence is CASSLSAGSNQPQHF. The CDR3, as DNA: TGTGCCAGCAGCTTAAGTGCGGGTAGCAATCAGCCCCAGCATTTT. Supplemented by reference TRBV11-2 and TRBJ1-5, the full variable domain reads EAGVAQSPRYKIIEKRQSVAFWCNPISGHATLYWYQQILGQGPKLLIQFQNNGVVDDSQLPKDRFSAERLKGVDSTLKIQPAKLEDSAVYLCASSLSAGSNQPQHFGDGTRLSIL.

The genes are TRBV28 and TRBJ2-7; the D is unclear. The CDR3 has 15 amino acids. CDR1 is MDHEN and CDR2 is SYDVKM in the germline V gene. Trimming removed 4 bases from V and 0 bases from J, with 13 bases in between. For the CDR3, the DNA is TGTGCCAGCAGTTCGATTGTGCTGAGCTCCTACGAGCAGTACTTC. This codes for CASSSIVLSSYEQYF.

The chain joins TRBV12-3 or TRBV12-4 to TRBJ2-5; maybe TRBD2 (6 bases). This CDR3 contains 12 residues. Deletions cut 6 bases from V and 9 bases from J, with 14 bases between. The CDR3 reads CASRQNSGAQYF. The CDR3 DNA reads TGTGCCAGCAGACAAAACTCGGGGGCCCAGTACTTC.

This chain connects TRBV11-2 to TRBJ2-5; D is perhaps TRBD1 (6 bases). Germline V gene sequence: CDR1 SGHAT, CDR2 FQNNGV. The CDR3 runs to 16 residues. V was cut by 7 bases and J by 5 bases, with 23 bases left in between. In nucleotides, the CDR3 is TGTGCCAGCACCCTCCTGGGGACACCGCTCGGGGAGACCCAGTACTTC. It translates to CASTLLGTPLGETQYF.

The chain is built from TRBV19 and TRBJ2-7, with 8 bases identical to TRBD1. The CDR3 consists of 14 residues. After removal of 5 bases from V and 0 bases from J, the junction contained 3 bases not matched to a gene. Germline loops: CDR1 LNHDA, CDR2 SQIVND (reference sequence). CDR3 protein: CASSDRGSSYEQYF. Written as DNA, the CDR3 is TGTGCCAGTAGTGACAGGGGAAGCTCCTACGAGCAGTACTTC. The whole variable domain, remainder taken from reference TRBV19 and TRBJ2-7, is DGGITQSPKYLFRKEGQNVTLSCEQNLNHDAMYWYRQDPGQGLRLIYYSQIVNDFQKGDIAEGYSVSREKKESFPLTVTSAQKNPTAFYLCASSDRGSSYEQYFGPGTRLTVT.

This clone was counted a few times. The chain joins TRBV6-5 to TRBJ2-1; TRBD1 matches 8 bases. This CDR3 spans 15 amino acids. Trimming at V came to 6 bases and at J to 6 bases, leaving 10 bases not matched to a gene. CDR1 is MNHEY and CDR2 is SVGAGI in the germline V gene. CDR3 protein: CASRARQGIGNEQFF. CDR3 in DNA: TGTGCCAGCAGAGCCAGACAGGGGATAGGCAATGAGCAGTTCTTC.